This is a list of T cell receptor beta chains from one sample in a study of CD8 T cells in Susac syndrome. Via MiXCR, TCRdb re-called the immunoSEQ multiplex PCR reads, giving one row per CDR3 protein. The table lists 200,000 to 250,000 distinct CDR3 sequences, around 93% of them singletons, with 0.055% to 0.075% in the top ten. Sequences were obtained from CD4+ T cells from PBMCs. The receptors stem from a human donor with multiple sclerosis. The CDR3 runs from the conserved cysteine through the conserved F or W. A D gene is named only where the DNA matches it firmly. Clone size appears in some rows only: once, few, many, or a class for an expanded clone.

len	d_gene	abundance	v_gene	j_gene	CDR3aa	CDR3nt
15	TRBD1	-	TRBV7-8	TRBJ1-5	CASSIRTGGNQPQHF	TGTGCCAGCAGCATTCGGACAGGGGGCAATCAGCCCCAGCATTTT
12	-	-	TRBV20-1	TRBJ2-5	CSAWGHQETQYF	TGCAGTGCTTGGGGACACCAAGAGACCCAGTACTTC
14	-	-	TRBV4-2	TRBJ1-1	CASSQEVGPARAFF	TGTGCCAGCAGCCAAGAGGTCGGCCCGGCACGGGCTTTCTTT
15	TRBD2	-	TRBV6-2/TRBV6-3	TRBJ2-7	CASSYFSGGPYEQYF	TGTGCCAGCAGTTACTTTAGCGGGGGGCCCTACGAGCAGTACTTC
16	-	-	TRBV18	TRBJ2-1	CASSPFDSDDNNEQFF	TGTGCCAGCTCACCGTTCGATTCCGACGACAACAATGAGCAGTTCTTC
15	TRBD1	once	TRBV5-1	TRBJ2-7	CASSFKGTGEIGQYF	TGCGCCAGCAGCTTTAAAGGGACAGGGGAAATCGGGCAGTACTTC
14	-	-	TRBV7-9	TRBJ2-5	CASSFFRGEETQYF	TGTGCCAGCAGCTTCTTCAGGGGAGAAGAGACCCAGTACTTC
14	-	-	TRBV12-3/TRBV12-4	TRBJ2-7	CASSLVGGTYEQYF	TGTGCCAGCAGTTTAGTTGGAGGGACTTACGAGCAGTACTTC
12	-	-	TRBV29-1	TRBJ2-1	CSVAGTSNEQFF	TGCAGCGTTGCCGGGACTTCCAATGAGCAGTTCTTC
13	-	-	TRBV6-4	TRBJ2-7	CANHYQESYEQYF	TGTGCCAACCACTATCAGGAATCCTACGAGCAGTACTTC
16	-	-	TRBV6-1	TRBJ1-1	CASSAVLGSLNTEAFF	TGTGCCAGCAGTGCGGTCTTAGGGAGTCTGAACACTGAAGCTTTCTTT
14	-	-	TRBV23-1	TRBJ1-1	CASSEGQGKPEAFF	TGCGCCAGCAGTGAGGGACAAGGGAAACCTGAAGCTTTCTTT
17	TRBD1	-	TRBV6-2/TRBV6-3	TRBJ2-2	CASSYSTRQGIAGELFF	TGTGCCAGCAGTTACTCGACTCGACAGGGTATAGCCGGGGAGCTGTTTTTT